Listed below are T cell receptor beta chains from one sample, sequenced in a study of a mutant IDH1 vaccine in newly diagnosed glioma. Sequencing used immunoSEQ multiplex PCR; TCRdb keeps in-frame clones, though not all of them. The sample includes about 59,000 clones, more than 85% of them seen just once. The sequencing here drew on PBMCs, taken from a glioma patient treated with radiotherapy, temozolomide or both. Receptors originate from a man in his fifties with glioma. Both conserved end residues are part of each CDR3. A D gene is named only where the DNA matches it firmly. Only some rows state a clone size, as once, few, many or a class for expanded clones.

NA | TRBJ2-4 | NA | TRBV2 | TGTGCCAGCAGCTTAGCCAAAAACATTCAGTACTTC | CASSLAKNIQYF
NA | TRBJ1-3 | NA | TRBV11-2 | TGTGCCAGCAGCAACAACAGGGTGTCTGGAAACACCATATATTTT | CASSNNRVSGNTIYF
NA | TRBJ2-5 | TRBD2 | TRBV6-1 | TGTGCCAGCAGTGACCGACTAGCGGGAGTGGCGGGAGAGACCCAGTACTTC | CASSDRLAGVAGETQYF
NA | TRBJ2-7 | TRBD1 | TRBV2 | TGTGCCAGCAGTCGAGGAGAGGGACAGGCTCGGTACGAGCAGTACTTC | CASSRGEGQARYEQYF
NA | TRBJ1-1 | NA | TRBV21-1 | TGTGCCAGCAGCCTCCGGGACAGCAACCTACTTCTGAACACTGAAGCTTTCTTT | CASSLRDSNLLLNTEAFF
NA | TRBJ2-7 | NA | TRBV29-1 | TGCAGCGTTGAACTTCCTGTGGCAGGGCCATCCTACGAGCAGTACTTC | CSVELPVAGPSYEQYF
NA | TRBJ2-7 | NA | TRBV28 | TGTGCCAGCAGTTTGTCGGGCGGTTTAGCGTACTTC | CASSLSGGLAYF
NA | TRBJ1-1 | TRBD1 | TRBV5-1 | TGCGCCAGCAGCTTGGCTGCAGGGGGTTCGAACACTGAAGCTTTCTTT | CASSLAAGGSNTEAFF
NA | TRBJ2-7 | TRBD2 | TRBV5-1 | TGCGCCAGCGGCGGGACTAGCGGGAGTCTCTACGAGCAGTACTTC | CASGGTSGSLYEQYF
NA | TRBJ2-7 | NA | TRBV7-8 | TGTGCCAGCAGCTTAGAGAGGGACGTCGGATCCTACGAGCAGTACTTC | CASSLERDVGSYEQYF
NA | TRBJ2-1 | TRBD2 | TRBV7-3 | TGTGCCAGCAGCACCCAACCCACTAGCGTTAATTACAATGAGCAGTTCTTC | CASSTQPTSVNYNEQFF
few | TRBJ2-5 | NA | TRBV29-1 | TGCAGCGTTGAGAGGGGGGGTCAGGGCCTCCAAGAGACCCAGTACTTC | CSVERGGQGLQETQYF
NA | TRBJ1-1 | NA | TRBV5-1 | TGCGCCAGCAGCCCTGGGGTCACTGAAGCTTTCTTT | CASSPGVTEAFF
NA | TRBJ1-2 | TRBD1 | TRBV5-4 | TGTGCCAGCAGCTTGACAGGGGATGCCGGCTACACCTTC | CASSLTGDAGYTF
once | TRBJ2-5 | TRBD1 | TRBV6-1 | TGTGCCAGCGTCGAGCACAGGGGGCGGGAGACCCAGTACTTC | CASVEHRGRETQYF
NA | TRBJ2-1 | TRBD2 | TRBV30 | TGTGCCTGGAGCTATCCAATACGACTAGCGGGAGGGCGTGGTGAGCAGTTCTTC | CAWSYPIRLAGGRGEQFF
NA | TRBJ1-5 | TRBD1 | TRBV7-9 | TGTGCCAGCAGCTCTAGCAGGGGGAATCAGCCCCAGCATTTT | CASSSSRGNQPQHF
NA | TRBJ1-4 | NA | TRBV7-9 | TGTGCCAGCAGCTTTTTCCGGTTCTCGGGATTGGCTAATGAAAAACTGTTTTTT | CASSFFRFSGLANEKLFF
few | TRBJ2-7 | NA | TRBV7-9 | TGTGCCAGCAGCTTGGGGCGACAGGCCTACGAGCAGTACTTC | CASSLGRQAYEQYF
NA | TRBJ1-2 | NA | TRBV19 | TGTGCCAGTAGTCCGTGGGACTATGGCTACACCTTC | CASSPWDYGYTF
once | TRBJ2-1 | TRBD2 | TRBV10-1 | TGCGCCAGCAGTGAGAGTAGCGGGAATAATGAGCAGTTCTTC | CASSESSGNNEQFF
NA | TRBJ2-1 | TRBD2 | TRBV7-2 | TGTGCCAGCAGCCGACTAGCGGGGGGCGGAGGTAGAGCCAATGAGCAGTTCTTC | CASSRLAGGGGRANEQFF
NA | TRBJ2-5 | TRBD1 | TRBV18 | TGTGCCAGCTCACAAACAGGGGTCGAGACCCAGTACTTC | CASSQTGVETQYF
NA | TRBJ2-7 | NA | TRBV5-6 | TGTGCCAGCAGCTCCTATAACTACGAGCAGTACTTC | CASSSYNYEQYF
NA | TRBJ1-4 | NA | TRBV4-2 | TGTGCCAGTCACCTCGGTGACTCTAATGAAAAACTGTTTTTT | CASHLGDSNEKLFF
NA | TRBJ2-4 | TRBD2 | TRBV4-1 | TGCGCCAGCAGCCACTTAGCGGGGCGGGGAAACATTCAGTACTTC | CASSHLAGRGNIQYF
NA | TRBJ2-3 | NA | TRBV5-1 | TGCGCCAGCAGGCGGAGGGAAGGGTTTCAAGATACGCAGTATTTT | CASRRREGFQDTQYF